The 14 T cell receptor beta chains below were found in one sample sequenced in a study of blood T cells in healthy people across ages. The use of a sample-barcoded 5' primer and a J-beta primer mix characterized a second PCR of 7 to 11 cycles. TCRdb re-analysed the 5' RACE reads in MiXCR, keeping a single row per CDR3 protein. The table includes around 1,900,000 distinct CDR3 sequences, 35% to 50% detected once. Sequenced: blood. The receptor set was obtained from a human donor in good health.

In nucleotides, the CDR3 is TGTGCCAGCAGTTACTCGAACCGACCAGATACGCAGTATTTT. Its translation is CASSYSNRPDTQYF. J is TRBJ2-3 and V is TRBV6-5; D is uncertain. The germline CDR1 and CDR2 sequences are MNHEY and SVGAGI. With 0 bases removed from V and 4 bases from J, the gap between germline ends came to 8 bases. The CDR3 runs 14 residues.

Here the CDR3 reads CSARAPGGLGQETQYF. In nucleotides, the CDR3 is TGCAGTGCTAGAGCCCCAGGAGGGTTGGGTCAAGAGACCCAGTACTTC. J is TRBJ2-5 and V is TRBV20-1, with D tentatively TRBD2 (6 bases). The CDR3 extends over 16 amino acids. CDR1 and CDR2 (germline): DFQATT, SNEGSKA (reference sequence). Trimming left V 1 base short and J 2 bases short, with 17 bases between.

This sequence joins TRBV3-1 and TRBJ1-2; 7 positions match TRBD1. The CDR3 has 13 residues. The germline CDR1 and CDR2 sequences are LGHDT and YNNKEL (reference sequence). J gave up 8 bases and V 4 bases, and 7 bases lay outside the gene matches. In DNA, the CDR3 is TGTGCCAGCAGCCGGACAGGAACGGGAGGCTACACCTTC. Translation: CASSRTGTGGYTF.

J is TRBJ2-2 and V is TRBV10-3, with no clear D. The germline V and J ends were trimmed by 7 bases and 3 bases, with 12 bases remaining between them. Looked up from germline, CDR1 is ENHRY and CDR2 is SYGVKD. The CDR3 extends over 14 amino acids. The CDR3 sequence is CAIKRGADTGELFF. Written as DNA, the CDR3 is TGTGCCATCAAGAGAGGCGCGGACACCGGGGAGCTGTTTTTT.

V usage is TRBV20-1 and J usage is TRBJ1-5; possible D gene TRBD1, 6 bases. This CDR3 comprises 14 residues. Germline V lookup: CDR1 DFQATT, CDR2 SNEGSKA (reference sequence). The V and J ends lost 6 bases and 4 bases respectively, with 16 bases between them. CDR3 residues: CSAVGGASNQPQHF. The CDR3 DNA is TGCAGTGCGGTGGGGGGGGCTTCTAATCAGCCCCAGCATTTT.

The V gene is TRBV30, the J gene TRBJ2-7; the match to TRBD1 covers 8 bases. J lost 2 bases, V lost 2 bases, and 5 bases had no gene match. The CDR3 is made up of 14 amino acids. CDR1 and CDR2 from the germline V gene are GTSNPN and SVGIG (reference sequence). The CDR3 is CAWSPRTGTYEQYF. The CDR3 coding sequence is TGTGCCTGGAGTCCTCGGACAGGGACCTACGAGCAGTACTTC. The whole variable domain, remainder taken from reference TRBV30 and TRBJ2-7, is SQTIHQWPATLVQPVGSPLSLECTVEGTSNPNLYWYRQAAGRGLQLLFYSVGIGQISSEVPQNLSASRPQDRQFILSSKKLLLSDSGFYLCAWSPRTGTYEQYFGPGTRLTVT.

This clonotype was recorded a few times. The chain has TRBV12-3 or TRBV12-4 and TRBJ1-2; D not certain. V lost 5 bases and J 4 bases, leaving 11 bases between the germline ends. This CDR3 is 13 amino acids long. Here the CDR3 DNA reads TGTGCCAGCAGTACCACGAAGAGCTATGGCTACACCTTC. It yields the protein CASSTTKSYGYTF.

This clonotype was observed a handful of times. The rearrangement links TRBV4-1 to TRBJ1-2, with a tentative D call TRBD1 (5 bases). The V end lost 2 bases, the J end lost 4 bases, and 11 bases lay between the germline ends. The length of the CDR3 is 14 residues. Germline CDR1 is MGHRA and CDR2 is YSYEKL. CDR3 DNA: TGCGCCAGCAGCCAACGCGAGGGGATCTATGGCTACACCTTC. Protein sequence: CASSQREGIYGYTF.

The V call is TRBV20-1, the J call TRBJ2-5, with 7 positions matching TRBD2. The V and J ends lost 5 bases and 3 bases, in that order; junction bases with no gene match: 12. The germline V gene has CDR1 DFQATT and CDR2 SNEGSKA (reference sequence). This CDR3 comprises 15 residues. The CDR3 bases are TGCAGTGCTGATTCACCTGCTAGCGGAGAAGAGACCCAGTACTTC. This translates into CSADSPASGEETQYF.

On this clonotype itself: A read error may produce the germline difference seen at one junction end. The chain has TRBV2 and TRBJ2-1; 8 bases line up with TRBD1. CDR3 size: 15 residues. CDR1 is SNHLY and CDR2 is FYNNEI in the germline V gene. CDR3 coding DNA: TGTACCAGCAGTCGGACAGGGACGTCCCTCGGTGAGCAGTTCTTC. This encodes CTSSRTGTSLGEQFF. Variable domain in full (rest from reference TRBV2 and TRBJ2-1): EPEVTQTPSHQVTQMGQEVILRCVPISNHLYFYWYRQILGQKVEFLVSFYNNEISEKSEIFDDQFSVERPDGSNFTLKIRSTKLEDSAMYFCTSSRTGTSLGEQFFGPGTRLTVL.

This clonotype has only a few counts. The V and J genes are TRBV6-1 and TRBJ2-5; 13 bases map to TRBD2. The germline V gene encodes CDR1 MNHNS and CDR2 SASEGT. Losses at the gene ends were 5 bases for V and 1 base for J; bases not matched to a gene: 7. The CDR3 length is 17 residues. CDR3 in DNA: TGTGCCAGCAGTCGGACTAGCGGGGGACCGATCCAAGAGACCCAGTACTTC. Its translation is CASSRTSGGPIQETQYF.

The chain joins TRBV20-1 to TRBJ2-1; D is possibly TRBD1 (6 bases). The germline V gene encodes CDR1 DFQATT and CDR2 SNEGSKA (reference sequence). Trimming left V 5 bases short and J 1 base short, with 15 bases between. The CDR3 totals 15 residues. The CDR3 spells CSARKTGFSYNEQFF. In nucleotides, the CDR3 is TGCAGTGCTCGAAAAACAGGGTTTTCCTACAATGAGCAGTTCTTC.

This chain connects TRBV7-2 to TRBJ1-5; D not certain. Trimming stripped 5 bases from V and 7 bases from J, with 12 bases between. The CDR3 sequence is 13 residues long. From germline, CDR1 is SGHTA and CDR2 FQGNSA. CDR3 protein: CASSQTFRQPQHF. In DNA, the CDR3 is TGTGCCAGCAGCCAAACCTTTCGCCAGCCCCAGCATTTT.

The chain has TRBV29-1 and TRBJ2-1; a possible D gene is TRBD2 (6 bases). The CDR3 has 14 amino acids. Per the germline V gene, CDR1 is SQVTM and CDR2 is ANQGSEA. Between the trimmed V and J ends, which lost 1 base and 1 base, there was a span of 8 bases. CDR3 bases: TGCAGCGTTGAAGTGACTAGTTCCTACAATGAGCAGTTCTTC. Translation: CSVEVTSSYNEQFF.